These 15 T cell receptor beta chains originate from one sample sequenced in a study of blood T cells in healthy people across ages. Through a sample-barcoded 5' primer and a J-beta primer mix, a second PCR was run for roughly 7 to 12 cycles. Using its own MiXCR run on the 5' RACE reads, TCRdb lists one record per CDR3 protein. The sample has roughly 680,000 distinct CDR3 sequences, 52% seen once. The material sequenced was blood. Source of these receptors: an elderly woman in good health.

This CDR3 reads CASRSGDTVYGYTF. In DNA form, the CDR3 reads TGTGCCAGCAGGTCGGGGGACACGGTCTATGGCTACACCTTC. This rearrangement joins TRBV28 to TRBJ1-2; D is perhaps TRBD1 (6 bases). This CDR3 region has 14 residues. V gave up 6 bases and J gave up 4 bases, with 15 bases separating them. CDR1 is MDHEN and CDR2 is SYDVKM in the germline V gene.

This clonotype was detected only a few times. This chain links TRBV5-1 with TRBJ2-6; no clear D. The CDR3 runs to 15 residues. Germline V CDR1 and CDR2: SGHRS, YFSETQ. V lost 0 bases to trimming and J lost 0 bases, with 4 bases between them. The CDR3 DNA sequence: TGCGCCAGCAGCTTGGTTATCTCTGGGGCCAACGTCCTGACTTTC. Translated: CASSLVISGANVLTF.

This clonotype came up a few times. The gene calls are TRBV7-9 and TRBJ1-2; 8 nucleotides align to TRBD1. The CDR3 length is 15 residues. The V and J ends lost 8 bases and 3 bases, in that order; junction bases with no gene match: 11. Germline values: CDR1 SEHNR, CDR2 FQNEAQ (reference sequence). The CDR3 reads CASWGYEDRDYGYTF. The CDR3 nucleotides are TGTGCCAGCTGGGGATATGAGGACAGGGACTATGGCTACACCTTC.

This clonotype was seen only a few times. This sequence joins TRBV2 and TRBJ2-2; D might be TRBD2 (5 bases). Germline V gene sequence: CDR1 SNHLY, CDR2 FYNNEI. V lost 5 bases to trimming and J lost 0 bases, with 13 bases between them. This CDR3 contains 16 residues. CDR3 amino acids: CASSPAGKSNTGELFF. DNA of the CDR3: TGTGCCAGCAGTCCCGCCGGGAAGTCGAACACCGGGGAGCTGTTTTTT.

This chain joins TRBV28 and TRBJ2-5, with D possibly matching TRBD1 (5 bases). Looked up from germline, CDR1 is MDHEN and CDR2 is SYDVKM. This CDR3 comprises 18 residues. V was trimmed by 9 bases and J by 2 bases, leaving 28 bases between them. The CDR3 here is CASAWSSSGRAFQETQYF. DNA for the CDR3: TGTGCCAGTGCTTGGTCAAGTAGTGGCAGGGCCTTTCAAGAGACCCAGTACTTC.

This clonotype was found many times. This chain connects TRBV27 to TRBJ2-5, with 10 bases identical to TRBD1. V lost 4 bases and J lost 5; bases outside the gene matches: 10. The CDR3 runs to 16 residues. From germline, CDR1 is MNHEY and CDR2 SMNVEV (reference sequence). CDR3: CASSSPSGTGVETQYF. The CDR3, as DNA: TGTGCCAGCAGTTCCCCCTCCGGGACAGGGGTGGAGACCCAGTACTTC.

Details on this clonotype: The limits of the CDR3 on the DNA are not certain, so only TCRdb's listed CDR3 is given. The CDR3 sequence: CSTSDLRGYTF. The chain carries TRBV20-1 and TRBJ1-2. CDR1 is DFQATT, CDR2 SNEGSKA, per germline (reference sequence). The CDR3 region is 11 residues in length, termini included.

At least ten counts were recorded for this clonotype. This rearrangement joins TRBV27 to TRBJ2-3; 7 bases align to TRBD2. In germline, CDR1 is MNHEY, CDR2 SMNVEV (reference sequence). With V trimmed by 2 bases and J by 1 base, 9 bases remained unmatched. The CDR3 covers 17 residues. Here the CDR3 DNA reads TGTGCCAGCAGTTTACACCCCGCGGGGAGGGGCACAGATACGCAGTATTTT. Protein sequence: CASSLHPAGRGTDTQYF.

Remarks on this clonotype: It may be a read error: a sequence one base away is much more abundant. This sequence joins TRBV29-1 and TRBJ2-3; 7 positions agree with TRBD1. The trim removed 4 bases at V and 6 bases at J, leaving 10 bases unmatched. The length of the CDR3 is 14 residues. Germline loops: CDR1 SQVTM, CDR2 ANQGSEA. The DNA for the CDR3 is TGCAGCGTTGTTGGGCAAAGGGGGCCGGATACGCAGTATTTT. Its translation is CSVVGQRGPDTQYF.

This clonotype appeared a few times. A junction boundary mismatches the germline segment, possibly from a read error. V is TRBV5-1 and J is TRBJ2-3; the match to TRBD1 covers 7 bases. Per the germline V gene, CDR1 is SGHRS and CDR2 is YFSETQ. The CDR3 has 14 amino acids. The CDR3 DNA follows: TGCGCCAGCAGCAGAAGGACAGGTTCAGATATGCAGTATTTT. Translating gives CASSRRTGSDMQYF.

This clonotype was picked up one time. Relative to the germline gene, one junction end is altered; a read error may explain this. CDR3 sequence: CACSLWAGALDTQYF. The CDR3, as DNA: TGTGCCTGCAGCTTATGGGCGGGGGCCTTAGATACGCAGTATTTT. V gene TRBV7-2 combines with J gene TRBJ2-3, with D tentatively TRBD2 (7 bases). The CDR3 sequence is 15 residues long. In germline, CDR1 is SGHTA, CDR2 FQGNSA.

The CDR3, as DNA: TGCAGTGCCTCCGGGCCTTACGGAGCGGGGCAGTATTTT. This translates into CSASGPYGAGQYF. The chain carries TRBV20-1 and TRBJ2-3, with D perhaps matching TRBD2 (6 bases). The CDR3 extends over 13 amino acids. From germline, CDR1 is DFQATT and CDR2 SNEGSKA (reference sequence). V was shortened by 6 bases and J by 11 bases, with 21 bases between the two germline ends.

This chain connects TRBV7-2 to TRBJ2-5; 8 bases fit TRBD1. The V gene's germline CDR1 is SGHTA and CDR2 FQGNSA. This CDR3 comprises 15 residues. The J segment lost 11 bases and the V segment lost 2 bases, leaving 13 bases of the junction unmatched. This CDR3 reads CASSLSAGGFNEQYF. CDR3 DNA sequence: TGTGCCAGCAGCTTATCGGCAGGGGGCTTCAATGAGCAGTACTTC.

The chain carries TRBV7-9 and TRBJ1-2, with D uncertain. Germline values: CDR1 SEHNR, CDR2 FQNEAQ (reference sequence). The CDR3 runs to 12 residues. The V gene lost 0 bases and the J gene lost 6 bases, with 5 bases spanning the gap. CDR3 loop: CASSLAQDGYTF. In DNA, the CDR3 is TGTGCCAGCAGCTTAGCACAAGATGGCTACACCTTC.

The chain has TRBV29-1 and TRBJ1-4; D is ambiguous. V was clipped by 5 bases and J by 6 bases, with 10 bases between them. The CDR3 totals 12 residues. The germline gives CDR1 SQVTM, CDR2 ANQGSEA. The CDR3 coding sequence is TGCAGCGTTTTTACAAGCCATGAAAAACTGTTTTTT. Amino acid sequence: CSVFTSHEKLFF.